These T cell receptor beta chains were read from a single sample in a study of monozygotic twins with inflammatory bowel disease. For each CDR3 protein, TCRdb gives one entry from its re-call of the 5' RACE reads, without DNA. The listing contains around 380,000 distinct CDR3 sequences. Source material: blood. These receptors were collected from a human donor with ulcerative colitis or Crohn's disease, or a healthy co-twin of an affected twin (not recorded which). Both conserved end residues are part of each CDR3. Fields, in order: J gene, V gene, CDR3 protein.

TRBJ1-6 | TRBV7-2 | CASSLGQGARSPLHF
TRBJ2-3 | TRBV20-1 | CSANLAGGTDTQYF
TRBJ1-2 | TRBV10-3 | CAINHNDRYGYTF
TRBJ2-1 | TRBV6-5 | CASSYSQNEQFF
TRBJ2-7 | TRBV7-6 | CASSMGGEQYF
TRBJ2-1 | TRBV11-2 | CASSFRATGPNQFF
TRBJ2-1 | TRBV11-2 | CASSISSENEQFF
TRBJ2-5 | TRBV5-1 | CASSLARDIGETQYF
TRBJ2-7 | TRBV7-8 | CASSLGEGQFSYEQYF
TRBJ1-5 | TRBV20-1 | CSARGSGLSQHF
TRBJ1-2 | TRBV19 | CASSANDRGPGYTF
TRBJ2-3 | TRBV7-9 | CASSSSLTGDFTDTQYF
TRBJ2-3 | TRBV3-1 | CASSHKESQGATDTQYF
TRBJ2-3 | TRBV10-3 | CAISVEDRGSDTQYF
TRBJ1-1 | TRBV5-1 | CASTVDGNTEAFF
TRBJ2-3 | TRBV12-3/TRBV12-4 | CASSWGTDTQYF
TRBJ2-7 | TRBV7-6 | CASSPRTDLSYEQYF
TRBJ2-1 | TRBV7-3 | CASSLGHSRYNEQFF
TRBJ1-1 | TRBV29-1 | CSVADRTGGAFF
TRBJ2-7 | TRBV3-1 | CASSQDLAGPPYEQYF
TRBJ1-1 | TRBV5-1 | CASSLNEGSTEAFF
TRBJ1-4 | TRBV5-1 | CASRGTATNEKLFF
TRBJ2-5 | TRBV6-2/TRBV6-3 | CASSINGPRLETQYF
TRBJ2-1 | TRBV11-3 | CASSLDHNEQFF
TRBJ2-3 | TRBV5-1 | CASSLVALAGAPDTQYF
TRBJ2-7 | TRBV7-9 | CASSLGDRGNPYEQYF
TRBJ1-6 | TRBV20-1 | CSARFRKDSPLHF
TRBJ2-2 | TRBV4-1 | CASSQGTGEDTGELFF
TRBJ1-2 | TRBV12-3/TRBV12-4 | CASSFGAVSGGYTF
TRBJ2-7 | TRBV5-1 | CASSPSTSLYEQYF
TRBJ1-1 | TRBV2 | CASSEWGTTNMNTEAFF
TRBJ2-7 | TRBV2 | CASSESTGSYEQYF
TRBJ2-1 | TRBV4-3 | CASSQDPGGTVLIYNEQFF
TRBJ2-7 | TRBV5-1 | CASSPVARGSYEQYF
TRBJ1-1 | TRBV19 | CASSPGTGLFERTEAFF
TRBJ1-1 | TRBV20-1 | CSADGPGQGITEAFF
TRBJ2-5 | TRBV7-3 | CASSLTGQGSETQYF
TRBJ1-1 | TRBV5-1 | CASSLSGQEKAFF
TRBJ2-3 | TRBV12-3/TRBV12-4 | CASSFLAGVADTQYF
TRBJ2-2 | TRBV5-1 | CASSLGGLALPGELFF
TRBJ2-4 | TRBV7-9 | CASSFSHIAKNIQYF
TRBJ1-6 | TRBV2 | CASHNTKTGANSPLHF
TRBJ1-1 | TRBV3-1 | CASSHGRGRNTEAFF
TRBJ2-1 | TRBV20-1 | CSARDLAGYNEQFF
TRBJ2-5 | TRBV28 | CASSLSIEQTGKTQYF
TRBJ2-1 | TRBV6-5 | CASRDSINEQFF
TRBJ2-1 | TRBV15 | CATSGPPLGTGYNEQFF